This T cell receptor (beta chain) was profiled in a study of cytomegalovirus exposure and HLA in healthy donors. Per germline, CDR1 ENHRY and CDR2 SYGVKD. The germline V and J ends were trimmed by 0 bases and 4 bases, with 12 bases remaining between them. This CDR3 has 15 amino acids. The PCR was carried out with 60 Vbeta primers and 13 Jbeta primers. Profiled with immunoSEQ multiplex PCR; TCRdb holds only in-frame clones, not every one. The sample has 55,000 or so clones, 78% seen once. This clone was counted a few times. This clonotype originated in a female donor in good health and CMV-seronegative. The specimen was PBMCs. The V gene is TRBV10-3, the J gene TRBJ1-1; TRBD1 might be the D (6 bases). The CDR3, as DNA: TGTGCCATCAGTGAGTCTCGGGGGGCTGGCACTGAAGCTTTCTTT. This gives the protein CAISESRGAGTEAFF.